The text below deals with one T cell receptor (beta chain). This specimen belongs to a study of cytotoxic CD8 clonotypes in ibrutinib-treated CLL. The protocol was immunoSEQ multiplex PCR, while the TCRdb copy is restricted to in-frame clones and leaves out a portion. Found here are hundreds of thousands of clones, more than 70% of them singletons; the top ten hold about 10%. The source of this sequence is a human donor with chronic lymphocytic leukemia. The sequencing used PBMCs, collected after 12 months of ibrutinib treatment.

The CDR3 bases are TGTGCCAGTGAAGGATTGGGACAGGGGGCGTCCGGGGAGCTGTTTTTT. Translating it yields CASEGLGQGASGELFF. This sequence joins TRBV19 and TRBJ2-2; 12 bases map to TRBD1. This CDR3 contains 16 residues. Trimming took 8 bases from V and 6 from J; bases not matched to a gene: 10. In germline, CDR1 is LNHDA, CDR2 SQIVND (reference sequence).